The 15 T cell receptor beta chains below were found in one sample sequenced in a study of T cell responses to AZD1222 COVID-19 vaccine. Produced via immunoSEQ multiplex PCR; TCRdb's table is partial and in-frame only. The data contain approximately 70,000 clones, 65% to 90% of them singletons. The material sequenced was peripheral blood, taken on day 0 of AZD1222 vaccination. The receptors stem from an adult in good health.

This clone was picked up one time. V and J are TRBV3-1 (or the pseudogene TRBV3-2) and TRBJ2-1; D uncertain. The CDR3 length is 16 residues. Per germline, CDR1 LGHDT and CDR2 YNNKEL (reference sequence). The ends were cut back, 1 base at V and 4 bases at J, with 14 bases in the middle. CDR3 sequence (DNA): TGTGCCAGCAGCCAAGGACGGAGCCCCCGATACAATGAGCAGTTCTTC. This translates into CASSQGRSPRYNEQFF.

This clone came up a few times. The CDR3 is CATRKGFSEQYF. DNA of the CDR3: TGTGCCACCAGAAAAGGTTTCTCCGAGCAGTACTTC. The chain links TRBV27 to TRBJ2-7; the D is unclear. From germline, CDR1 is MNHEY and CDR2 SMNVEV (reference sequence). This CDR3 spans 12 amino acids. V was pared by 10 bases and J by 6 bases, with 16 bases between.

CDR3 residues: CASSPQGVNTEAFF. The CDR3 nucleotides are TGTGCCAGCAGCCCCCAGGGGGTGAACACTGAAGCTTTCTTT. The chain has TRBV7-8 and TRBJ1-1; 7 bases are shared with TRBD1. The CDR3 is 14 amino acids. From germline, CDR1 is SGHVS and CDR2 FQNEAQ. J gave up 0 bases and V 5 bases, and 3 bases lay outside the gene matches.

The J gene is TRBJ1-2, the V gene TRBV6-5, with D uncertain. CDR3 length equals 14 residues. The germline gives CDR1 MNHEY, CDR2 SVGAGI. The germline V and J ends were trimmed by 5 bases and 5 bases, with 15 bases remaining between them. This CDR3 reads CASSRTNGFYGYTF. CDR3 bases: TGTGCCAGCAGTAGAACAAACGGGTTTTATGGCTACACCTTC.

In this sample, this clone turned up a few times. The CDR3 DNA sequence: TGTGCCAGCAGTCTTGGGGACAGGGTATCGGATATATACGAGCAGTACTTC. Protein sequence: CASSLGDRVSDIYEQYF. The V gene is TRBV6-6, the J gene TRBJ2-7, with 9 bases fitting TRBD1. The length of the CDR3 is 17 residues. Per germline, CDR1 MNHNY and CDR2 SVGAGI (reference sequence). V shed 5 bases and J 4 bases; nucleotides not matched to a gene: 15.

The V call is TRBV5-1, the J call TRBJ1-3, with D possibly TRBD1 on 5 matching bases. Trimming took 0 bases from V and 5 from J, leaving 9 bases between them. The CDR3 extends over 14 amino acids. Germline V gene data show CDR1 as SGHRS and CDR2 as YFSETQ. The CDR3 spells CASSLVGDRNTIYF. CDR3 nucleotides: TGCGCCAGCAGCTTGGTGGGGGATCGAAACACCATATATTTT.

This clone was found once. The rearrangement uses TRBV30 and TRBJ2-5; 8 nucleotides agree with TRBD1. The CDR3 loop spans 15 amino acids. Germline-derived CDR1 and CDR2 are GTSNPN and SVGIG (reference sequence). V dropped 1 base and J dropped 4; count of bases not matched to a gene: 8. The CDR3 nucleotides read TGTGCCTGGAGTGGGACAGGGCGCGGAGGAGAGACCCAGTACTTC. It translates to CAWSGTGRGGETQYF.

The CDR3 is CASSQGLDTEAFF. CDR3 coding DNA: TGCGCCAGCAGCCAAGGGCTGGACACTGAAGCTTTCTTT. The V call is TRBV4-3, the J call TRBJ1-1; D is uncertain. This CDR3 has 13 amino acids. Per germline, CDR1 LGHNA and CDR2 YSLEER. V lost 1 base and J 3 bases, leaving 6 bases between the germline ends.

In this sample, this clone turned up a few times. The chain uses TRBV11-2 and TRBJ2-7; D is unclear. V dropped 0 bases and J dropped 2 bases, with 8 bases sitting between them. This CDR3 contains 14 residues. Looked up from germline, CDR1 is SGHAT and CDR2 is FQNNGV. CDR3: CASSLDRLAYEQYF. The CDR3, as DNA: TGTGCCAGCAGCTTAGATAGGCTAGCCTACGAGCAGTACTTC.

J is TRBJ1-5 and V is TRBV24-1; D remains unclear. This CDR3 spans 13 amino acids. Trimming stripped 4 bases from V and 5 bases from J, with 8 bases between. Germline V gene sequence: CDR1 KGHDR, CDR2 SFDVKD. CDR3 sequence (DNA): TGTGCCACCAGTGAGAACGGAGATCAGCCCCAGCATTTT. Its protein is CATSENGDQPQHF.

The chain combines TRBV2 with TRBJ2-5; no clear D gene. CDR3 size: 13 residues. Germline V gives CDR1 SNHLY, CDR2 FYNNEI. V was cut by 4 bases and J by 5 bases, with 11 bases left in between. The CDR3 bases are TGTGCCAGCAGTGCGACAACCGGGGAGACCCAGTACTTC. Translating it yields CASSATTGETQYF.

The V gene is TRBV19, the J gene TRBJ1-2; 9 positions agree with TRBD1. This CDR3 has 14 residues. V was clipped by 9 bases and J by 8 bases; unmatched bases: 13. In germline, CDR1 is LNHDA, CDR2 SQIVND (reference sequence). CDR3 protein: CASTSGTGWEGYTF. The CDR3 DNA is TGTGCCAGCACCTCCGGGACAGGGTGGGAGGGCTACACCTTC.

The chain links TRBV5-5 to TRBJ1-6; 11 nucleotides agree with TRBD1. CDR1 is SGHKS and CDR2 is YYEKEE in the germline V gene (reference sequence). The CDR3 is 14 amino acids. The junction had 2 bases not matched to a gene; V was cut back by 6 bases and J by 6 bases. CDR3 protein: CASTGTGGNSPLHF. CDR3 sequence (DNA): TGTGCCAGCACCGGGACAGGGGGTAATTCACCCCTCCACTTT. The complete variable domain, with remaining parts taken from reference TRBV5-5 and TRBJ1-6, reads DAGVTQSPTHLIKTRGQQVTLRCSPISGHKSVSWYQQVLGQGPQFIFQYYEKEERGRGNFPDRFSARQFPNYSSELNVNALLLGDSALYLCASTGTGGNSPLHFGNGTRLTVT.

This sequence joins TRBV7-2 and TRBJ1-5; a weak D match, TRBD1 (5 bases). The V gene's germline CDR1 is SGHTA and CDR2 FQGNSA. V lost 5 bases and J lost 5, with 16 bases in between. The CDR3 has 15 residues. The CDR3 bases are TGTGCCAGCAGCACTACGTGGGGAGGGGATCAGCCCCAGCATTTT. Protein product: CASSTTWGGDQPQHF.

V is TRBV10-3 and J is TRBJ2-7, with D possibly being TRBD1 or TRBD2 (5 bases each). The V gene lost 6 bases and the J gene lost 6 bases, with 15 bases spanning the gap. From germline, CDR1 is ENHRY and CDR2 SYGVKD. This CDR3 contains 13 residues. As DNA, the CDR3 is TGTGCCATCAGCAATGGCCTTGGGGGCGAGCAGTACTTC. Its protein product is CAISNGLGGEQYF.